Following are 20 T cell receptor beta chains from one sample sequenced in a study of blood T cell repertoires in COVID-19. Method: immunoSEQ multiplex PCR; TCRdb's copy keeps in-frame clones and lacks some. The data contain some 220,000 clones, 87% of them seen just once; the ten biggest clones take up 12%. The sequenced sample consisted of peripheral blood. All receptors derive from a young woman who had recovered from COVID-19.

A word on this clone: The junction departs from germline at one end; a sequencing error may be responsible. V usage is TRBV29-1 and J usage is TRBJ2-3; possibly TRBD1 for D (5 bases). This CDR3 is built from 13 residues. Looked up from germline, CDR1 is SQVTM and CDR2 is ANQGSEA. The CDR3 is CSVDQGSRDTQYF. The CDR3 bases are TGCAGCGTTGATCAGGGAAGCAGAGATACGCAGTATTTT.

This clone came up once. The CDR3 sequence: CASSQEGETANSPLHF. CDR3 in DNA: TGCGCCAGCAGCCAAGAAGGTGAGACAGCCAATTCACCCCTCCACTTT. This rearrangement joins TRBV4-3 to TRBJ1-6, with D perhaps matching TRBD1 (5 bases). The germline V gene encodes CDR1 LGHNA and CDR2 YSLEER. This CDR3 spans 16 amino acids. Trimming stripped 0 bases from V and 7 bases from J, with 13 bases between.

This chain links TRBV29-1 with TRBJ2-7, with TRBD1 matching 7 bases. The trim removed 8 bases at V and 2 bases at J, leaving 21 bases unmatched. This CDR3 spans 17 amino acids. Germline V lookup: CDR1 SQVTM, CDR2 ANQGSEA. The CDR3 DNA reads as TGCAGCTGTCAGGGCGACAGGGTGGGATTCAGGCCCTACGAGCAGTACTTC. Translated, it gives CSCQGDRVGFRPYEQYF.

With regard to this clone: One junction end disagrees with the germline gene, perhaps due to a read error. In DNA, the CDR3 is TGTGCCAGCAGCTCCTCCCACAATGAGCAGTTCTTC. Residues: CASSSSHNEQFF. The chain uses TRBV11-3 and TRBJ2-1; D uncertain. The CDR3 spans 12 residues. The germline gives CDR1 SGHNT, CDR2 YENEEA.

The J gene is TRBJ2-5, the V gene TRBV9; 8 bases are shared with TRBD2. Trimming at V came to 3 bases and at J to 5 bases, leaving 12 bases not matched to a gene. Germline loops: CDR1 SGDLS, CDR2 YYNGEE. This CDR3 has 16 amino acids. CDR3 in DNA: TGTGCCAGCAGCGCCTCGGGACTAGTGGGTGAGGAGACCCAGTACTTC. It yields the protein CASSASGLVGEETQYF.

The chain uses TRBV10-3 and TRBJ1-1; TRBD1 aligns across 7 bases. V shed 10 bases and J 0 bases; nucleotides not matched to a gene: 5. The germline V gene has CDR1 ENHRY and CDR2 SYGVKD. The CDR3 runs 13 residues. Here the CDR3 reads CASNRGVNTEAFF. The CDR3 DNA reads TGTGCCAGCAACAGGGGCGTGAACACTGAAGCTTTCTTT.

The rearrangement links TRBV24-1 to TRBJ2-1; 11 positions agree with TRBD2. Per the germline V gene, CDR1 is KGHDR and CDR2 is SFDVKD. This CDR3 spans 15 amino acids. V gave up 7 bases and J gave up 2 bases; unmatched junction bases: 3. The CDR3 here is CATSPLAGAYNEQFF. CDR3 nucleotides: TGTGCCACCAGCCCACTAGCGGGAGCCTACAATGAGCAGTTCTTC.

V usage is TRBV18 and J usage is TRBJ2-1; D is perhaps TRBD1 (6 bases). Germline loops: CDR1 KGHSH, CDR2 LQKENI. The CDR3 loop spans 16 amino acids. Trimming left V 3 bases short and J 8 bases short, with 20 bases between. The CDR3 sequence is CASSPPGYRVRDEQFF. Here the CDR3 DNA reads TGTGCCAGCTCACCGCCGGGTTACAGGGTACGCGATGAGCAGTTCTTC.

The CDR3 reads CASSAALAGGQETQYF. In nucleotides, the CDR3 is TGTGCCAGCAGTGCCGCTCTAGCGGGAGGACAAGAGACCCAGTACTTC. The V gene is TRBV2, the J gene TRBJ2-5; 11 bases agree with TRBD2. The CDR3 has 16 residues. Germline V lookup: CDR1 SNHLY, CDR2 FYNNEI. The V gene end was trimmed by 4 bases and the J gene end by 2 bases; junction bases not matched to a gene: 6.

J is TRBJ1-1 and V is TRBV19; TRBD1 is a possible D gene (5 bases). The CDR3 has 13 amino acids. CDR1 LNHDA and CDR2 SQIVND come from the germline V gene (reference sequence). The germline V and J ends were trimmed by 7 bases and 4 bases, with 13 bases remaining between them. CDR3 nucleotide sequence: TGTGCCAGTATTGGGGGGGAAGGCACTGAAGCTTTCTTT. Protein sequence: CASIGGEGTEAFF. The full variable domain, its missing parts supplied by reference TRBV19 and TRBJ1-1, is DGGITQSPKYLFRKEGQNVTLSCEQNLNHDAMYWYRQDPGQGLRLIYYSQIVNDFQKGDIAEGYSVSREKKESFPLTVTSAQKNPTAFYLCASIGGEGTEAFFGQGTRLTVV.

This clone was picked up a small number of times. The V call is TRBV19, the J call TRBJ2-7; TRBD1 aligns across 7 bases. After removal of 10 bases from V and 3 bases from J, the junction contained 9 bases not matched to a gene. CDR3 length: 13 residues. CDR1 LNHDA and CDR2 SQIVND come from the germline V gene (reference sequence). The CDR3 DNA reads TGTGCCACCTCGGGACAGCTTTACTACGAGCAGTACTTC. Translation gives CATSGQLYYEQYF.

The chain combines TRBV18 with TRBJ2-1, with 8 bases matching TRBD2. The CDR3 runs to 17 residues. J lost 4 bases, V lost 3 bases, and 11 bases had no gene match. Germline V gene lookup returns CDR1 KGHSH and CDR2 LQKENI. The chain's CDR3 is CASSPLLSAGGYNEQFF. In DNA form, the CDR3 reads TGTGCCAGCTCACCCCTACTCTCCGCGGGAGGTTACAATGAGCAGTTCTTC.

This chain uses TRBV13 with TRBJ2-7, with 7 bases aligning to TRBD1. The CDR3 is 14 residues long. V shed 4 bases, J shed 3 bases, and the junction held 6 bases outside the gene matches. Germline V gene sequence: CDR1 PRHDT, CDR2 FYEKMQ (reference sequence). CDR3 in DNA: TGTGCCAGCAGCTCCCTGACAGGGATCTACGAGCAGTACTTC. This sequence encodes CASSSLTGIYEQYF.

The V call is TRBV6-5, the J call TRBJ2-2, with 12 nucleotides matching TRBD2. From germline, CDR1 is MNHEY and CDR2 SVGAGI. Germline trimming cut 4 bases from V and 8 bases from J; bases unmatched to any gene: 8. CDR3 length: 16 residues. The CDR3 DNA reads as TGTGCCAGCAGTTCCCCAAGGACTAGCGGGACTGGGGAGCTGTTTTTT. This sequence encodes CASSSPRTSGTGELFF.

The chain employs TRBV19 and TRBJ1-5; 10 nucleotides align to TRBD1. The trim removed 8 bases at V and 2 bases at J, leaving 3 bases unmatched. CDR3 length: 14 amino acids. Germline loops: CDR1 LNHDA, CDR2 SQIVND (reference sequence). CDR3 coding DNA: TGTGCCAGTTCCGGACAGGGGGGCAATCAGCCCCAGCATTTT. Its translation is CASSGQGGNQPQHF. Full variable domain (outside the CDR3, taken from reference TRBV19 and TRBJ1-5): DGGITQSPKYLFRKEGQNVTLSCEQNLNHDAMYWYRQDPGQGLRLIYYSQIVNDFQKGDIAEGYSVSREKKESFPLTVTSAQKNPTAFYLCASSGQGGNQPQHFGDGTRLSIL.

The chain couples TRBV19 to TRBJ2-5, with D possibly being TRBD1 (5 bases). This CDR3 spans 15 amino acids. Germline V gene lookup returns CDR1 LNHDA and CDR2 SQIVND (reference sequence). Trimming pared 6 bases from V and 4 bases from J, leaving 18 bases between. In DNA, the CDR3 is TGTGCCAGTAGCCTTTCGACAGTGATGGGAGAGACCCAGTACTTC. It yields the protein CASSLSTVMGETQYF.

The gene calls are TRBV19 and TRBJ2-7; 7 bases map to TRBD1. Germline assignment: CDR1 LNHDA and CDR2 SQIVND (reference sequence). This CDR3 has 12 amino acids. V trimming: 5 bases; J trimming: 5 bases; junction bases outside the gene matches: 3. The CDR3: CASSGQEDEQYF. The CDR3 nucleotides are TGTGCCAGTAGTGGACAGGAAGACGAGCAGTACTTC.

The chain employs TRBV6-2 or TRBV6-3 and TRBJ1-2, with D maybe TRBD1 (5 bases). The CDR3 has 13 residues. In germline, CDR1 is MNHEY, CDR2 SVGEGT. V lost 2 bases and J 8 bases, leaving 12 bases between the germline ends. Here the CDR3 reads CASSYNQGGGYTF. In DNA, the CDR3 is TGTGCCAGCAGTTACAACCAGGGCGGCGGCTACACCTTC.

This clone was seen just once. CDR3 DNA sequence: TGTGCCAGCAGTTTATTGGACAGCTCCTATGGCTACACCTTC. Residues: CASSLLDSSYGYTF. The chain couples TRBV2 to TRBJ1-2; D perhaps matches TRBD1 (6 bases). Trimming left V 5 bases short and J 4 bases short, with 14 bases between. Per the germline V gene, CDR1 is SNHLY and CDR2 is FYNNEI. CDR3 length: 14 amino acids.

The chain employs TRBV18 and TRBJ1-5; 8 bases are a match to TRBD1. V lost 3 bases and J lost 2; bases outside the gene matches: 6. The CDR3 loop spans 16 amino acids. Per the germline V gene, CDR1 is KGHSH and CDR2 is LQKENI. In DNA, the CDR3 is TGTGCCAGCTCACCGGGTGACAGGGGAGGCAATCAGCCCCAGCATTTT. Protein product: CASSPGDRGGNQPQHF.